Listed below are T cell receptor beta chains from one sample, sequenced in a study of response to subunit inactivated influenza vaccine. TCRdb re-called the RT-PCR reads through MiXCR, storing one row per CDR3 protein. The data hold more than 200,000 distinct CDR3 sequences, with more than 9% observed a single time. The sample in question was non-naive T cells sorted from PBMCs, obtained 14 days before vaccination. The receptor source for this set is a man in his fifties or sixties who received an inactivated influenza vaccine. The CDR3 runs from the conserved cysteine through the conserved F or W. The order of the fields is clone size, J gene, D gene, V gene, CDR3 protein, CDR3 DNA. D genes are given only for firm matches. Clone sizes are given selectively: once, few, many, or a class where the clone is expanded.

few,TRBJ2-3,NA,TRBV7-2,CASSIGDTQYF,TGTGCCAGCAGCATCGGAGATACGCAGTATTTT
few,TRBJ1-2,TRBD1,TRBV5-1,CASSHDRVYGYTF,TGCGCCAGCAGCCACGACAGGGTATACGGCTACACCTTC
few,TRBJ1-2,NA,TRBV20-1,CSARDGGGYGYTF,TGCAGTGCTAGAGACGGAGGGGGATATGGCTACACCTTC
few,TRBJ2-7,NA,TRBV14,CASSPSDGQTVYEQYF,TGTGCCAGCAGCCCGTCGGATGGACAAACGGTATACGAGCAGTACTTC
few,TRBJ1-1,NA,TRBV7-9,CASSFGRALEAFF,TGTGCCAGCAGCTTCGGGCGTGCCCTTGAAGCTTTCTTT
NA,TRBJ2-7,NA,TRBV7-2,CASSFFQGPNEQYF,TGTGCCAGCAGCTTTTTTCAGGGCCCCAACGAGCAGTACTTC
NA,TRBJ2-1,TRBD2,TRBV6-5,CASSYPRGEGYNEQFF,TGTGCCAGCAGTTACCCACGGGGGGAGGGGTACAATGAGCAGTTCTTC
many,TRBJ1-2,NA,TRBV29-1,CSVGGGAGYGYTF,TGCAGCGTTGGCGGGGGGGCGGGCTATGGCTACACCTTC
NA,TRBJ2-7,NA,TRBV29-1,CSVIPRAGSYEQYF,TGCAGCGTCATCCCGCGGGCAGGAAGCTACGAGCAGTACTTC
many,TRBJ2-1,TRBD2,TRBV3-1,CASSPIAGGYNEQFF,TGTGCCAGCAGTCCTATAGCGGGGGGGTACAATGAGCAGTTCTTC
NA,TRBJ2-2,TRBD2,TRBV23-1,CASSRALWSGSRYTGELFF,TGCGCCAGCAGTCGGGCATTATGGAGCGGGAGTAGGTACACCGGGGAGCTGTTTTTT
few,TRBJ2-7,TRBD1,TRBV7-8,CASSWPPGQGALEQYF,TGTGCCAGCAGCTGGCCCCCGGGACAGGGGGCGCTCGAGCAGTACTTC
few,TRBJ2-7,NA,TRBV29-1,CSVETVGEQYF,TGCAGCGTTGAAACGGTTGGCGAGCAGTACTTC
NA,TRBJ2-7,TRBD2,TRBV7-9,CASSQGSGTEQYF,TGTGCCAGCAGCCAGGGTAGCGGGACCGAGCAGTACTTC
NA,TRBJ2-1,NA,TRBV7-2,CASSLERSGGQFF,TGTGCCAGCAGCTTAGAACGGTCTGGAGGGCAGTTCTTC
many,TRBJ2-5,TRBD2,TRBV20-1,CSARGGLAGGQGLETQYF,TGCAGTGCTAGGGGAGGCCTAGCGGGAGGACAGGGCTTAGAGACCCAGTACTTC
many,TRBJ1-1,NA,TRBV12-3/TRBV12-4,CASSPLAVTNTEAFF,TGTGCCAGCAGTCCTCTAGCCGTCACGAACACTGAAGCTTTCTTT